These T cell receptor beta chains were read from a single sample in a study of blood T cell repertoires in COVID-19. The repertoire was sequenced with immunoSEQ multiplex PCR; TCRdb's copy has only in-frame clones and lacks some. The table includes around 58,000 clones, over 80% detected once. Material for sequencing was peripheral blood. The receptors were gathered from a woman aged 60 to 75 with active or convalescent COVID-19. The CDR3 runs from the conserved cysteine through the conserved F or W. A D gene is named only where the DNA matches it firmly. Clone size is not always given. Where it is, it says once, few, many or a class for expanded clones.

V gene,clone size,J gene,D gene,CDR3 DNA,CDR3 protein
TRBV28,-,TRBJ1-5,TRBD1,TGTGCCAGCAGTCCCTGGGACAGTAATCAGCCCCAGCATTTT,CASSPWDSNQPQHF
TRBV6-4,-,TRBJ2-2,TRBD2,TGTGCCAGCAGCCACAGGACTAGCGGGAACACCGGGGAGCTGTTTTTT,CASSHRTSGNTGELFF
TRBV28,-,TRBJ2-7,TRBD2,TGTGCCAGCATCGGGGCGAGCGGGAGGTCCTACGAGCAGTACTTC,CASIGASGRSYEQYF
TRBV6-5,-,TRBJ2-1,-,TGTGCCAGCAGTTACATACAGACCTCCTACAATGAGCAGTTCTTC,CASSYIQTSYNEQFF
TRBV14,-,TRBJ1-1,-,TGTGCCAGCAGCCAAGGAGGGAACACTGAAGCTTTCTTT,CASSQGGNTEAFF
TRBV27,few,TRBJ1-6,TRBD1,TGTGCCAGCAGCTGGCGTTTGGACAGGGTTAATTCACCCCTCCACTTT,CASSWRLDRVNSPLHF
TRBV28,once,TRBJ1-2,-,TGTGCCAGCAGTTCAGGTCTAGTGGGTATCGGGAGTGGCTACACCTTC,CASSSGLVGIGSGYTF
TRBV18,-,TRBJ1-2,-,TGTGCCAGCTCACCAGGAGGAGGGAATAGCTATGGCTACACCTTC,CASSPGGGNSYGYTF
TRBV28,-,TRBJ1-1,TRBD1,TGTGCCAGCAGTTTGGGACAGGGGGAAGCTTTCTTT,CASSLGQGEAFF
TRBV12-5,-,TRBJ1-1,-,TGTGCTAGTGGTTTTGACACCAACACTGAAGCTTTCTTT,CASGFDTNTEAFF
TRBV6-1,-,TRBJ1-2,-,TGTGCCAGCAGTGAAGGGGAGTATTCCGGCTACACCTTC,CASSEGEYSGYTF
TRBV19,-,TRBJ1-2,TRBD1,TGTGCCAGTAGACAGGGGCTAGATGGCTACACCTTC,CASRQGLDGYTF
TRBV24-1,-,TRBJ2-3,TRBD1,TGTGCCACCAGTGGGGGACAGCGAAGCACAGATACGCAGTATTTT,CATSGGQRSTDTQYF
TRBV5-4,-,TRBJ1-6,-,TGTGCCAGCAGCTCGAAGACAGTCAATTCACCCCTCCACTTT,CASSSKTVNSPLHF
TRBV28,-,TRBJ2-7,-,TGTGCCAGCAGTTTTATCTCCGGGACACCTTCCTACGAGCAGTACTTC,CASSFISGTPSYEQYF
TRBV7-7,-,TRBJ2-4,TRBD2,TGTGCCAGCAGCTTATCGGGAGGGCACATTCAGTACTTC,CASSLSGGHIQYF
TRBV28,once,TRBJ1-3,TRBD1,TGTGCCAGCAGTTTTTTAGACAGGGGGTCTGGAAACACCATATATTTT,CASSFLDRGSGNTIYF
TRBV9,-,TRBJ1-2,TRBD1,TGTGCCAGCAGCGTTGACAGGGATTACTATGGCTACACCTTC,CASSVDRDYYGYTF
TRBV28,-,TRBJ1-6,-,TGTGCCAGCAGTTATTCTCAGGGTACCCCCTATAATTCACCCCTCCACTTT,CASSYSQGTPYNSPLHF
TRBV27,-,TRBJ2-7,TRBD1,TGTGCCAGCAGTCCCACGGCGACAGGGGGCAAAACCTACGAGCAGTACTTC,CASSPTATGGKTYEQYF
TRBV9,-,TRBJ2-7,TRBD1,TGTGCCAGCAGCCAAGGACAGGATTTCTCCGAGCAGTACTTC,CASSQGQDFSEQYF
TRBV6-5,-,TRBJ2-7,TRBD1,TGTGCCAGCAGTTACTCGGACAGGGGTTCCTACGAGCAGTACTTC,CASSYSDRGSYEQYF
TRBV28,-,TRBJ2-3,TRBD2,TGTGCCATCAAGCGGGAGGGCCGCACAGATACGCAGTATTTT,CAIKREGRTDTQYF
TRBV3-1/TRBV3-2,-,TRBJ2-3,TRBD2,TGTGCCAGCAGCCGGAGGGGACTAGCGGGAGGAACAGATACGCAGTATTTT,CASSRRGLAGGTDTQYF
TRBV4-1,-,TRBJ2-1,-,TGCGCCAGCAGCCAGGAACACCTAGCTAACGATGAGCAGTTCTTC,CASSQEHLANDEQFF
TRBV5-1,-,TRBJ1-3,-,TGCGCCAGCAGCCCGACGACAGGCTCTGGAAACACCATATATTTT,CASSPTTGSGNTIYF
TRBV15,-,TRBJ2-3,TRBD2,TGTGCCACCAGCAGAGGCCTAGCGGCATCCGCAGATACGCAGTATTTT,CATSRGLAASADTQYF
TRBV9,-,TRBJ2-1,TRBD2,TGTGCCAGCAGCGTCACTACTAGAGCTAGCGGCTTGATCTTC,CASSVTTRASGLIF
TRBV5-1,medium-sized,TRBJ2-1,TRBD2,TGCGCCAGCACCAGGGAGGGAGGGCACGGGGATGAGCAGTTCTTC,CASTREGGHGDEQFF
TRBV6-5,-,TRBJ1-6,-,TGTGCCAGCAAAACCGGGACAATTAATTCACCCCTCCACTTT,CASKTGTINSPLHF
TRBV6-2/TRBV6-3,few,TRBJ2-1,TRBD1,TGTGCCAGCAGTTACTCGAGCCGGGACAGGGGAGATGAGCAGTTCTTC,CASSYSSRDRGDEQFF
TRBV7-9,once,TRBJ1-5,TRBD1,TGTGCCAGCAGCTTTGGACAGGGGCCGACCGGTCAGCCCCAGCATTTT,CASSFGQGPTGQPQHF
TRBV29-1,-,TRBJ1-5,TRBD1,TGCAGCGTTGAAAGGGGGCGCGACGTTCGTAGCAATCAGCCCCAGCATTTT,CSVERGRDVRSNQPQHF
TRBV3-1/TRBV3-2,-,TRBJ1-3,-,TGTGCCAGCAGCCAAGCGGAGGTGGGAAACACCATATATTTT,CASSQAEVGNTIYF
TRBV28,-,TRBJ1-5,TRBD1,TGTGCCAGCAGTCTCACAGGGGGTGGCAATCAGCCCCAGCATTTT,CASSLTGGGNQPQHF
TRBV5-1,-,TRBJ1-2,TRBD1,TGCGCCAGCAGCGAAACAAACACAGGGGTCCGCTCTGGCTACACCTTC,CASSETNTGVRSGYTF
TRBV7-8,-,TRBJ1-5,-,TGTGCCAGCAGCTTAGCTGGAGAAAGGTCGCATTTT,CASSLAGERSHF
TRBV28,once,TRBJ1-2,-,TGTGCCAGCTGTCAGGGAATTGGCTACACCTTC,CASCQGIGYTF
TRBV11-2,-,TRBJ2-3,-,TGTGCCAGCAGCTTAGAGATTAGCAAAGATACGCAGTATTTT,CASSLEISKDTQYF
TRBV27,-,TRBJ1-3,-,TGTGCCAGCAGTTCAGGGGACCGCTCTGGAAACACCATATATTTT,CASSSGDRSGNTIYF
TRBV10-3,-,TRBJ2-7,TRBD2,TGTGCCATCAGGAAGGCGGGAGAGGTCTACGAGCAGTACTTC,CAIRKAGEVYEQYF
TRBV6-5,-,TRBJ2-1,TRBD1,TGTGCCAGCAGTTACGCGGGACAGGGGATCGATGAGCAGTTCTTC,CASSYAGQGIDEQFF
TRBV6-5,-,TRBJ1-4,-,TGTGCCAGCAGTTACTCTCCCAGTGCAACTAATGAAAAACTGTTTTTT,CASSYSPSATNEKLFF
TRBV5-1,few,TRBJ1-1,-,TGCGCCAGCAGCTTGGCCTTTAACAGGGATATGAACACTGAAGCTTTCTTT,CASSLAFNRDMNTEAFF
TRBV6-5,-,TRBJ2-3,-,TGTGCCAGCAGTTCAGACAGGTACACAGATACGCAGTATTTT,CASSSDRYTDTQYF
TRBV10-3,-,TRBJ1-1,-,TGTGCCATCAGTGGAGGGATGAACACTGAAGCTTTCTTT,CAISGGMNTEAFF
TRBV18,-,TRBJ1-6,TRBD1,TGTGCCAGCACGGGACAGGAGAATTCACCCCTCCACTTT,CASTGQENSPLHF
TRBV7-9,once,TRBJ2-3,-,TGTGCCAGCAGCCCAAGACAGAGCACAGATACGCAGTATTTT,CASSPRQSTDTQYF
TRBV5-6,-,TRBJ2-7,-,TGTGCCAGCAGCTTGGGAGGCAGGGTCGGTGAGCAGTACTTC,CASSLGGRVGEQYF
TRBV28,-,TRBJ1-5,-,TGTGCCAGCAGTTTAAGACCAGGGTACGCTCAGCCCCAGCATTTT,CASSLRPGYAQPQHF
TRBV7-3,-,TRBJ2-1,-,TGTGCCAGCAGCCCCCGACAGGACTACAATGAGCAGTTCTTC,CASSPRQDYNEQFF
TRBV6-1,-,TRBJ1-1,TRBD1,TGTGCCAGCAGTGAATACAGGGGGCGAACTGAAGCTTTCTTT,CASSEYRGRTEAFF
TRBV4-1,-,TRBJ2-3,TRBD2,TGCGCCAGCAGCCAAGTACGGGAGGCAGGGGATACGCAGTATTTT,CASSQVREAGDTQYF